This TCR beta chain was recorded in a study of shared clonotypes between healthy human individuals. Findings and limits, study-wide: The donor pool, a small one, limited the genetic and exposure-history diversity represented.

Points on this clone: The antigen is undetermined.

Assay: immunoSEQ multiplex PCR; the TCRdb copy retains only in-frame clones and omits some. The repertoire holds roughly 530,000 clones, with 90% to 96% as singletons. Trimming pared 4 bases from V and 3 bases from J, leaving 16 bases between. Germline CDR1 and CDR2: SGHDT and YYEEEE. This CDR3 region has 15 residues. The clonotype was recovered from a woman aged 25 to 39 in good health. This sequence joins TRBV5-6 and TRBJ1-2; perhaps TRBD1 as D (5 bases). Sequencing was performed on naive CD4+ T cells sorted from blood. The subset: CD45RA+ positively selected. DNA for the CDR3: TGTGCCAGCAGCCGCCCGGGGGTCGCTGACTATGGCTACACCTTC. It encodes CASSRPGVADYGYTF.